This record concerns one T cell receptor (beta chain) sequence. The PCR was carried out with 60 Vbeta primers and 13 Jbeta primers. Using immunoSEQ multiplex PCR, the repertoire was profiled, and TCRdb retains in-frame clones only, with some absent. The sample includes 140,000 to 150,000 clones, 73% of them seen just once. From germline, CDR1 is MDHEN and CDR2 SYDVKM. The CDR3 extends over 14 amino acids. Deletions cut 3 bases from V and 6 bases from J, with 12 bases between. These data are taken from a study of cytomegalovirus exposure and HLA in healthy donors. The sequenced sample consisted of PBMCs. The clonotype comes from a woman aged 18 to 35 in good health and CMV-seronegative. This sequence joins TRBV28 and TRBJ1-5, with a possible D match to TRBD1 (6 bases). DNA for the CDR3: TGTGCCAGCAGTTTGGGCGGGGGGCGTCAGCCCCAGCATTTT. This encodes CASSLGGGRQPQHF.